This is a list of T cell receptor beta chains from one sample in a study of T cell repertoires in cytomegalovirus infection. These TCRs' antigens remain unknown. TCRdb re-called the reads through MiXCR, storing one row per CDR3 protein. The repertoire includes about 900,000 distinct CDR3 sequences, less than 35% of them detected once, and 11% to 15% sits in the top ten. Sequences were derived from cultured CD8+ T cells from PBMCs, sampled from culture after CMV antigen stimulation. The receptor source for this set is a human donor in good health (CMV status not recorded). Some clones in this sample may be carry-over from other donors' samples. Each CDR3 is given with its conserved first and last residue. The order of the fields is J gene, clone size, D gene, V gene, CDR3 protein, CDR3 DNA. The D gene is left open where the match is weak. A clone size is listed for some rows: how often the clone was seen (once, few, many), or a class if it is expanded.

>TRBJ2-5|NA|TRBD2|TRBV7-6
CASSPPGGAGETQYF
TGTGCCAGCAGCCCCCCCGGGGGGGCGGGGGAGACCCAGTACTTC
>TRBJ1-2|NA|NA|TRBV7-3
CASSLREGDYGYTF
TGTGCCAGCAGCTTAAGGGAAGGGGACTATGGCTACACCTTC
>TRBJ1-2|NA|NA|TRBV7-9
CASSRPGGGYNYGYTF
TGTGCCAGCAGCCGTCCAGGAGGGGGATATAACTATGGCTACACCTTC
>TRBJ2-7|few|NA|TRBV6-5
CASSYSSNHEQYF
TGTGCCAGCAGTTACTCGAGTAATCACGAGCAGTACTTC
>TRBJ2-1|few|TRBD1|TRBV7-7
CASSSGQGVRDEQFF
TGTGCTAGCAGCTCGGGACAGGGGGTCCGGGATGAGCAGTTCTTC
>TRBJ2-3|NA|NA|TRBV7-9
CASSLDGAPDTQYF
TGTGCCAGCAGCTTAGATGGAGCTCCAGATACGCAGTATTTT
>TRBJ1-5|NA|NA|TRBV27
CASSLSRAQPQHF
TGTGCCAGCAGTTTATCCAGGGCGCAGCCCCAGCATTTT
>TRBJ2-1|NA|NA|TRBV6-5
CASSYSAEGAKNEQFF
TGTGCCAGCAGTTACTCGGCGGAGGGGGCGAAAAATGAGCAGTTCTTC
>TRBJ2-6|few|NA|TRBV4-2
CASSQDRRVSGANVLTF
TGTGCCAGCAGCCAAGATAGGCGCGTCTCTGGGGCCAACGTCCTGACTTTC
>TRBJ2-7|NA|NA|TRBV10-3
CAIRKGGEQYF
TGTGCCATCAGGAAAGGGGGCGAGCAGTACTTC
>TRBJ1-1|few|NA|TRBV5-4
CASSLGVSLNTEAFF
TGTGCCAGCAGCTTGGGGGTCAGTCTGAACACTGAAGCTTTCTTT
>TRBJ2-3|few|NA|TRBV11-2
CASSPWGEDTDTQYF
TGTGCCAGCAGCCCGTGGGGTGAAGACACAGATACGCAGTATTTT
>TRBJ2-2|few|TRBD2|TRBV6-6
CASSSRLAGEYNTGELFF
TGTGCCAGCAGTTCCCGACTAGCGGGGGAGTATAACACCGGGGAGCTGTTTTTT
>TRBJ2-1|few|TRBD1|TRBV5-8
CASSLQQGAWDNEQFF
TGTGCCAGCAGCCTCCAGCAGGGGGCATGGGACAATGAGCAGTTCTTC
>TRBJ1-4|many|NA|TRBV7-9
CASSLWGRVENEKLFF
TGTGCCAGCAGCTTATGGGGACGGGTGGAAAACGAAAAACTGTTTTTT
>TRBJ2-1|many|TRBD1|TRBV2
CASSSGTGGGEQFF
TGTGCTAGCAGCTCCGGGACAGGGGGCGGCGAGCAGTTCTTC
>TRBJ1-1|few|NA|TRBV27
CASSRPGTEAFF
TGTGCCAGCAGCCGCCCGGGGACTGAAGCTTTCTTT
>TRBJ2-1|many|NA|TRBV20-1
CSASSGGVGSYNEQFF
TGCAGTGCTAGTAGTGGGGGAGTAGGCTCCTACAATGAGCAGTTCTTC
>TRBJ2-1|NA|NA|TRBV7-9
CASSLGSDKFF
TGTGCCAGCAGCTTAGGGAGCGATAAGTTCTTC
>TRBJ2-5|many|NA|TRBV4-1
CASSQDRETQYF
TGTGCCAGCAGCCAGGACCGCGAGACCCAGTACTTC
>TRBJ2-7|NA|NA|TRBV7-4
CASSLPTSGDPYEQYF
TGTGCCAGCAGCTTACCCACGTCGGGGGACCCCTACGAGCAGTACTTC
>TRBJ2-7|NA|TRBD1|TRBV6-5
CASNKLRGRLSTYEQYF
TGTGCCAGCAATAAATTAAGGGGGCGACTCAGTACCTACGAGCAGTACTTC